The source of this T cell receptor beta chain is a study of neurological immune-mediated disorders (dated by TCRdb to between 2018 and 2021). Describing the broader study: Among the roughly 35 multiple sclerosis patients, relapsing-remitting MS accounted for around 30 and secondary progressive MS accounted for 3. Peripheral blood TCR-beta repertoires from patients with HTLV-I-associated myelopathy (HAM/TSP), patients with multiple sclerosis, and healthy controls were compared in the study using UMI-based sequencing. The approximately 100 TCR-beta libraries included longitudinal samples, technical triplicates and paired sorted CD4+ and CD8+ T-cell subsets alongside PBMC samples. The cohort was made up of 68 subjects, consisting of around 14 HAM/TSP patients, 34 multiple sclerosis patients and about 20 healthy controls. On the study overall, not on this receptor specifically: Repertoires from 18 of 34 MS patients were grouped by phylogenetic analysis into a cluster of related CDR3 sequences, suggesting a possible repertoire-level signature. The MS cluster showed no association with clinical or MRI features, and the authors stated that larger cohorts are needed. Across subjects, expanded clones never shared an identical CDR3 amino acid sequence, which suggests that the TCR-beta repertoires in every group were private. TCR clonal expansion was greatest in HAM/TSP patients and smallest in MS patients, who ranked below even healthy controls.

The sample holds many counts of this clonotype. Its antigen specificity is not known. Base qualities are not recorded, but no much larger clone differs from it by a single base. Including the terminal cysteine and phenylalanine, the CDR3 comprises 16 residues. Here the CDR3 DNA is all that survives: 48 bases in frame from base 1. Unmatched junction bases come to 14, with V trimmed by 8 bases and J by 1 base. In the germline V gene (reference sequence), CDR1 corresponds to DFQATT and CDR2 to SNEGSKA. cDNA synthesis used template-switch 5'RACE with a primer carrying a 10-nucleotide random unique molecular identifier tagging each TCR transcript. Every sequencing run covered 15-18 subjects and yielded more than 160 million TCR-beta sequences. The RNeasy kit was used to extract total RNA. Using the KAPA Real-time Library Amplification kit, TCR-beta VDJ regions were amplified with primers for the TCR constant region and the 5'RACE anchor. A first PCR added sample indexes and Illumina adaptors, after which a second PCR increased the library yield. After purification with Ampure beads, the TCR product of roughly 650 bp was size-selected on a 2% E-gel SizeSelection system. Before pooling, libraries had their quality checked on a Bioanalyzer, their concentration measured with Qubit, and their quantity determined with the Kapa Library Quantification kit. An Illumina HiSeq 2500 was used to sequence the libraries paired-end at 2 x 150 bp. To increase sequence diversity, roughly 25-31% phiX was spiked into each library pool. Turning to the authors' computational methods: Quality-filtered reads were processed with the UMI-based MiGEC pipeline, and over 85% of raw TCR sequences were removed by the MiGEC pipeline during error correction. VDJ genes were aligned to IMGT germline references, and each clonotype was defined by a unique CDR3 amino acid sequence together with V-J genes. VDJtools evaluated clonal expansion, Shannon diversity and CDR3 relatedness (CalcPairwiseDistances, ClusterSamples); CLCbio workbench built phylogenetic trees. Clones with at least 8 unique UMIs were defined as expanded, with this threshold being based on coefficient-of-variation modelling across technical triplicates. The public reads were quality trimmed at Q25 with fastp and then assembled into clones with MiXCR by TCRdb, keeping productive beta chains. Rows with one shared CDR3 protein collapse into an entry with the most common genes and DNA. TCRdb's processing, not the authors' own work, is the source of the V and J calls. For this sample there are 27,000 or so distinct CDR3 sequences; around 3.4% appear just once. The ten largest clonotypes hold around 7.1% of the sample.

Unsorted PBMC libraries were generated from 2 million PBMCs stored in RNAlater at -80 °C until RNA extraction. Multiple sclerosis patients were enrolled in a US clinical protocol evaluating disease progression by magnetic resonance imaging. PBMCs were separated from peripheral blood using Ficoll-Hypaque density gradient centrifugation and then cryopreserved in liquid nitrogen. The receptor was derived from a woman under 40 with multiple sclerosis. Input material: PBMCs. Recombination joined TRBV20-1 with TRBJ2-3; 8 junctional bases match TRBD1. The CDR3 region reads CSPGSGGPKGTDTQYF. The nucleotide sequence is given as TGCAGTCCTGGGTCAGGGGGCCCCAAGGGCACAGATACGCAGTATTTT.